This T cell receptor (beta chain) came from a study of blood T cell repertoires in COVID-19. On the study more broadly: Donors in the United States, Italy and Spain gave samples during acute or convalescent COVID-19.

Losses at the gene ends were 2 bases for V and 4 bases for J; bases not matched to a gene: 8. Germline assignment: CDR1 SGHVS and CDR2 FQNEAQ. The CDR3 runs 16 residues. Methods used by the authors: Reference gene primer amplification in the assay estimated nucleated cell counts. Profiling relied on immunoSEQ multiplex PCR, and the TCRdb table lists in-frame clones only, not all of them. V, J and clone size reflect that table, while D and trimming were determined from the DNA. The sample records tens of thousands of clones, approximately 90% being singletons. V and J are TRBV7-8 and TRBJ2-3; 8 bases map to TRBD2. The sequenced sample was peripheral blood. This clonotype was sampled from a man in his forties or fifties with active COVID-19. CDR3 DNA sequence: TGTGCCAGCAGCTTACTGGACAGCGGGAGCTCAGATACGCAGTATTTT. This sequence encodes CASSLLDSGSSDTQYF.